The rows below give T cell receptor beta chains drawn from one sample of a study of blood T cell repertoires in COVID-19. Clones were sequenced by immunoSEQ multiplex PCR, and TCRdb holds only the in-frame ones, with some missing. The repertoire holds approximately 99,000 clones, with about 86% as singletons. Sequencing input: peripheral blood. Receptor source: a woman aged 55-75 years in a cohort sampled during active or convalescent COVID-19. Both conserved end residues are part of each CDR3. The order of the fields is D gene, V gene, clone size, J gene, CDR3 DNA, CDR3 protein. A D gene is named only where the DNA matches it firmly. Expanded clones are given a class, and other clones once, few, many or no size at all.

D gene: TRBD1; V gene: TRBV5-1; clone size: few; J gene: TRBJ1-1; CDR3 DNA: TGCGCCAGCAGCTTGGGTCAGGGGGTGGCTGAAGCTTTCTTT; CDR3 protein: CASSLGQGVAEAFF
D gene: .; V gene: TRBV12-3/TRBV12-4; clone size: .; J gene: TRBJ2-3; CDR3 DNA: TGTGCCAGCAGTTGGCGGGACTCTGATACGCAGTATTTT; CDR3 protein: CASSWRDSDTQYF
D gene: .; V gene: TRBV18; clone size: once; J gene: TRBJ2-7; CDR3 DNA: TGTGCCAGCTCACCACCGGGCAGCTCCTACGAGCAGTACTTC; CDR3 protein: CASSPPGSSYEQYF
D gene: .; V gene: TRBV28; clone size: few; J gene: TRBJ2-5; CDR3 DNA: TGTGCCAGCAGTGCCCGGACTTTTCAAGAGACCCAGTACTTC; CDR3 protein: CASSARTFQETQYF
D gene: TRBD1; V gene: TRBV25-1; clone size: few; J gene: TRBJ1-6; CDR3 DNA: TGTGCCAGCCGTAATCCGACAGGGAGAAATTCACCCCTCCACTTT; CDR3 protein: CASRNPTGRNSPLHF
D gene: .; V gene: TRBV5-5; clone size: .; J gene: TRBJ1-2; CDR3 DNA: TGTGCCAGCAGCTTGGGACAGTCACTCCACTATGGCTACACCTTC; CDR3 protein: CASSLGQSLHYGYTF
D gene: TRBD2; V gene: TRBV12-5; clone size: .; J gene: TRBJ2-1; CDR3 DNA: TGTGCTAGTGGTCGGGGAGGGGTCTATGAGCAGTTCTTC; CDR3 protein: CASGRGGVYEQFF
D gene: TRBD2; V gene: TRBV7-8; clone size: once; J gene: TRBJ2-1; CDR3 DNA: TGTGCCAGCAGACGATCTACGGGACTAGTGGACAATGAGCAGTTCTTC; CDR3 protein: CASRRSTGLVDNEQFF
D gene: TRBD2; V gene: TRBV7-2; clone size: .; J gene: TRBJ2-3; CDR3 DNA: TGTGCCAGCAGCTCGGGACTAGCGTCGCTCTATTTT; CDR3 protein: CASSSGLASLYF
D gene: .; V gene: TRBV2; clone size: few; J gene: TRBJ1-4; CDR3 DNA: TGTGCCAGCAGGCAGGGGCTCGGTAATGAAAAACTGTTTTTT; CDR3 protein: CASRQGLGNEKLFF
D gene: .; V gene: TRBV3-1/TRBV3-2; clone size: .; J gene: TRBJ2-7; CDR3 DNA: TGTGCCAGCAGCCAAGGAGGTCCTAGCGACGAGCAGTACTTC; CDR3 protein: CASSQGGPSDEQYF
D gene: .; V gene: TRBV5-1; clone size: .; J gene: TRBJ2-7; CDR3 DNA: TGCGCCAGCAGCGAAGGCTCCCGACAGGCGAAGCAGTACTTC; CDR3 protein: CASSEGSRQAKQYF
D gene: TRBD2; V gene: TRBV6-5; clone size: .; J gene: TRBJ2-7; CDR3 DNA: TGTGCCAGCAGGCCGACTAGCGTGGGCGAGCAGTACTTC; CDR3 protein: CASRPTSVGEQYF
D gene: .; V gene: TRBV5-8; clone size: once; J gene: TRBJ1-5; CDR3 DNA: TGTGCCAGCAGCGGCGGGCAGGCGAGCAATCAGCCCCAGCATTTT; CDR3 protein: CASSGGQASNQPQHF
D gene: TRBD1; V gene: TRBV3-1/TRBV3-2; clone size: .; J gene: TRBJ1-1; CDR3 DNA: TGTGCCAGCAGCCCTCAGGGGGCAGGTGAAGCTTTCTTT; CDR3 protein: CASSPQGAGEAFF
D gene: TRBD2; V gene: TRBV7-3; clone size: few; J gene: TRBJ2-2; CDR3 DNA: TGTGCCAGCAGCTCCACCCCGGGACTAGCGGGACTCACCGGGGAGCTGTTTTTT; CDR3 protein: CASSSTPGLAGLTGELFF
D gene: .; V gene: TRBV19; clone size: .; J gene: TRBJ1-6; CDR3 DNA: TGTGCCAGTACCGAGGTCGGTGGTTCACCCCTCCACTTT; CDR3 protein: CASTEVGGSPLHF
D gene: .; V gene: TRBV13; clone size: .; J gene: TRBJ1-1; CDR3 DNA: TGTGCCAGCAGCTCTACGGTGAACACTGAAGCTTTCTTT; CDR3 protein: CASSSTVNTEAFF
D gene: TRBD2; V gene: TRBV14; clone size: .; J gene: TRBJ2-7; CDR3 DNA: TGTGCCAGAACCCCAGGGACTAGCGATCACGAGCAGTACTTC; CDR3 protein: CARTPGTSDHEQYF
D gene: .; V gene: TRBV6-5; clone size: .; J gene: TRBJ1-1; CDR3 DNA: TGTGCCAGCAGTTACTCAGGGGGGGTGAGTACTGAAGCTTTCTTT; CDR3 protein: CASSYSGGVSTEAFF
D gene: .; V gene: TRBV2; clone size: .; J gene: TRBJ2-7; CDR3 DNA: TGTGCCAGCGGGGCGGGGATAGGTGGGGAGCAGTACTTC; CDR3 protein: CASGAGIGGEQYF
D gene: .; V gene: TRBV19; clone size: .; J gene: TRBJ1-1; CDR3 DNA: TGTGCCTCGAGGCTCCAGGGGCCCACTGAAGCTTTCTTT; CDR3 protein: CASRLQGPTEAFF
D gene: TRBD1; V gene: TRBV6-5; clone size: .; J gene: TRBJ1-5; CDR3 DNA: TGTGCCAGCAGACTACCACAGGGGGGCGAGCCCCAGCATTTT; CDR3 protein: CASRLPQGGEPQHF
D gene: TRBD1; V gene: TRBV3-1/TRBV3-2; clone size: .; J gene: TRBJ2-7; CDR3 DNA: TGTGCCTCGGCAGGGGGCTCCTACGAGCAGTACTTC; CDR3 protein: CASAGGSYEQYF
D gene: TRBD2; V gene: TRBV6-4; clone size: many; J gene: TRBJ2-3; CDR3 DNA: TGTGCCAGCAGTGAGCGGGGGGGCACAGATACGCAGTATTTT; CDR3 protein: CASSERGGTDTQYF
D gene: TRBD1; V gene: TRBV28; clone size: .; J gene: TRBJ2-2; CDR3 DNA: TGTGCCAGCAGTTTAACAGGGGGCTCGGCCGGGGAGCTGTTTTTT; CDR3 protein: CASSLTGGSAGELFF
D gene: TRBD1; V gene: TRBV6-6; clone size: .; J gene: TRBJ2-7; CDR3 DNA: TGTGCCAGCAGCCAGACAGGGTTCTACGAGCAGTACTTC; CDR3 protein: CASSQTGFYEQYF
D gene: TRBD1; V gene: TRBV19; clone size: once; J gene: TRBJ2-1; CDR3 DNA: TGTGCCAGTAGTCCTCTTTCGACAGGGAGAAATGAGCAGTTCTTC; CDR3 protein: CASSPLSTGRNEQFF
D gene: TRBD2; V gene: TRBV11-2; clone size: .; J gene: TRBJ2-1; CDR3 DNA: TGTGCCAGCAGCTCCCCAGGCGGGAGTGAGCAGTTCTTC; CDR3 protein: CASSSPGGSEQFF
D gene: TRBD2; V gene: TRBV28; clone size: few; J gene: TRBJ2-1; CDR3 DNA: TGTGCCAGCAGTTCCCCTAGCGGGACTTCCTACAATGAGCAGTTCTTC; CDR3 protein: CASSSPSGTSYNEQFF
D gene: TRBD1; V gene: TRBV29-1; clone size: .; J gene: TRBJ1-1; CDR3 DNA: TGCAGCGTTGTGGGACAGTTACGAGGGAACACTGAAGCTTTCTTT; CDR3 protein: CSVVGQLRGNTEAFF
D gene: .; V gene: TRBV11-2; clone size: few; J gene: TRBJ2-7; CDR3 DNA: TGTGCCAGCAGCTTACGGGCGGGACGGAGCGAGCAGTACTTC; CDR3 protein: CASSLRAGRSEQYF
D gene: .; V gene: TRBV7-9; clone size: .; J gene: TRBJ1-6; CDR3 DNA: TGTGCCAGCAGCTTGCCGAAGGGGCAAGAGTCACCCCTCCACTTT; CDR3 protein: CASSLPKGQESPLHF
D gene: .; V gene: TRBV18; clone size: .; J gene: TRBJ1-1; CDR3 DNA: TGTGCCAGCTCACCACTCGGAAACAGGTACACTGAAGCTTTCTTT; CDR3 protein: CASSPLGNRYTEAFF
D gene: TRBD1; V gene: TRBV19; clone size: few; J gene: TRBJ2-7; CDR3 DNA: TGTGCCAGTGCGACCGGGACAGGGATCTACGAGCAGTACTTC; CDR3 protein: CASATGTGIYEQYF
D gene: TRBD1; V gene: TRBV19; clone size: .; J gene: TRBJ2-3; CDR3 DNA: TGTGCCAGTAGGGCCGGGACAGGGTCGCATACGCAGTATTTT; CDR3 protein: CASRAGTGSHTQYF